Below are 27 T cell receptor beta chains sequenced from a single sample in a study of identical twins. TCRdb reprocessed the 5' RACE reads with MiXCR, giving one entry per CDR3 protein. The sample records about 700,000 distinct CDR3 sequences, 6.1% being singletons. The source material was naive T cells sorted from blood. Receptors originate from a man aged 18 to 29 in good health.

This clonotype was seen repeatedly, ten times or more. CDR3 protein: CAALRGNEQFF. The DNA of the CDR3 is TGTGCCGCCCTCCGGGGCAATGAGCAGTTCTTC. The V and J genes are TRBV12-3 or TRBV12-4 and TRBJ2-1, with D possibly matching TRBD2 (5 bases). The V end was cut by 11 bases, the J end by 6 bases, with 11 bases between. This CDR3 contains 11 residues.

The chain links TRBV6-1 to TRBJ2-1, with TRBD2 matching 9 bases. The CDR3 runs 15 residues. From germline, CDR1 is MNHNS and CDR2 SASEGT. With 7 bases clipped from V and 2 bases from J, the junction kept 6 bases outside the gene matches. The CDR3 DNA is TGTGCCAGCAACATAGCGGGAGAACCCTACAATGAGCAGTTCTTC. Translation gives CASNIAGEPYNEQFF.

V is TRBV24-1 and J is TRBJ2-7; D not certain. Germline CDR1 is KGHDR and CDR2 is SFDVKD. Trimming took 7 bases from V and 4 from J, leaving 10 bases between them. CDR3 length equals 12 residues. CDR3: CATSLTEYEQYV. CDR3 nucleotide sequence: TGTGCCACCAGCCTAACCGAATACGAGCAGTACGTC.

This clonotype was observed a handful of times. The chain is built from TRBV15 and TRBJ2-6, with TRBD2 identical over 7 bases. This CDR3 contains 15 residues. CDR1 LNHNV and CDR2 YYDKDF come from the germline V gene (reference sequence). V shed 5 bases, J shed 2 bases, and the junction held 3 bases outside the gene matches. CDR3: CATSPRGAGANVLTF. The CDR3 nucleotides are TGTGCCACCAGCCCACGGGGGGCTGGGGCCAACGTCCTGACTTTC.

The chain couples TRBV7-7 to TRBJ2-1; 13 positions agree with TRBD2. CDR3 length: 15 residues. Looked up from germline, CDR1 is SSHAT and CDR2 is FNYEAQ (reference sequence). V lost 5 bases and J lost 5; bases outside the gene matches: 3. The CDR3 DNA follows: TGTGCCAGCAGCGAGGGACTAGCGGGGAACAATGAGCAGTTCTTC. It codes for CASSEGLAGNNEQFF.

In its sample, this clonotype was seen a few times. This chain uses TRBV10-3 with TRBJ2-7; TRBD1 might be the D (5 bases). The ends were cut back, 6 bases at V and 5 bases at J, with 14 bases in the middle. This CDR3 has 13 residues. Germline lookup yields CDR1 ENHRY and CDR2 SYGVKD. The CDR3 sequence: CAIRGAPGNEQYF. The CDR3 DNA is TGTGCCATCAGAGGGGCCCCAGGCAACGAGCAGTACTTC.

This clonotype has ten or more counts. This chain links TRBV12-3 or TRBV12-4 with TRBJ2-3, with TRBD2 identical over 11 bases. The CDR3 totals 15 residues. With 6 bases clipped from V and 5 bases from J, the junction kept 7 bases outside the gene matches. The CDR3 nucleotides read TGTGCCAGCAGGGATAGCGGGAGGGCCAGAGATACGCAGTATTTT. Protein sequence: CASRDSGRARDTQYF.

The chain is built from TRBV6-2 or TRBV6-3 and TRBJ2-3; TRBD1 matches at 11 bases. Germline CDR1 is MNHEY and CDR2 is SVGEGT. Unmatched junction bases numbered 3, after V lost 0 bases and J lost 4 bases. This CDR3 region has 16 residues. The CDR3 reads CASSYSGTGGPDTQYF. Here the CDR3 DNA reads TGTGCCAGCAGTTACTCCGGGACAGGGGGACCAGATACGCAGTATTTT.

Note on this clonotype: This clone may be a read error of a much larger clone one base away. A read error is likely, as this CDR3 ends without the conserved phenylalanine or tryptophan. This sequence joins TRBV12-3 or TRBV12-4 and TRBJ2-3; tentative D call: TRBD2 (6 bases). With 6 bases removed from V and 4 bases from J, the gap between germline ends came to 11 bases. The CDR3 sequence is 13 residues long. The CDR3 loop reads CASRSTSSDTQYY. The CDR3 DNA follows: TGTGCCAGCAGATCGACTAGTTCAGATACGCAGTATTAT.

This clonotype was counted only a few times. V and J are TRBV10-3 and TRBJ2-7, with a possible D match to TRBD1 (5 bases). The ends were cut back, 10 bases at V and 2 bases at J, with 18 bases in the middle. This CDR3 has 14 residues. Germline values: CDR1 ENHRY, CDR2 SYGVKD. CDR3 bases: TGTGCCACCCAGGGCTCTCTAGGGACCTACGAGCAGTACGTC. It specifies CATQGSLGTYEQYV.

This clonotype was counted only a few times. The junction departs from the called germline gene at one end, perhaps through a read error. The V call is TRBV2, the J call TRBJ2-1, with 7 bases that match TRBD2. Germline-derived CDR1 and CDR2 are SNHLY and FYNNEI. This CDR3 spans 18 amino acids. As DNA, the CDR3 is TGTGTCAGCAGTGAGGGTCCCGGGACTACGCTCTCCTACAATGAGCAGTTCTTC. The encoded protein is CVSSEGPGTTLSYNEQFF.

This clonotype was recorded at least ten times. The J gene is TRBJ2-3, the V gene TRBV24-1; 7 positions match TRBD2. Per germline, CDR1 KGHDR and CDR2 SFDVKD. With 2 bases clipped from V and 3 bases from J, the junction kept 4 bases outside the gene matches. This CDR3 region has 15 residues. CDR3 residues: CATSDSMGGTDTQYF. The DNA of the CDR3 is TGTGCCACCAGTGATTCCATGGGAGGGACAGATACGCAGTATTTT.

The sample holds many counts of this clonotype. The CDR3 nucleotides are TGTGCCAGCAGCCCTGGACTAGCGGGAGTTTACGAGCAGTACGTC. It encodes CASSPGLAGVYEQYV. The chain links TRBV7-9 to TRBJ2-7, with 13 bases aligning to TRBD2. Trimming removed 5 bases from V and 4 bases from J; junction bases left unmatched: 5. There are 15 residues in the CDR3. CDR1 is SEHNR, CDR2 FQNEAQ, per germline (reference sequence).

This clonotype was found many times. The chain carries TRBV12-1 and TRBJ2-7; the table's TRBD1 call for D was not verified on the DNA. TRBV12-1 is a known pseudogene. This CDR3 is 15 amino acids long. This CDR3 is CASSLGGTGRPEEYV. The CDR3 nucleotides read TGTGCCAGCAGCTTGGGGGGGACAGGGCGGCCCGAGGAGTACGTC.

This clonotype came up many times. The rearrangement joins TRBV10-3 to TRBJ1-3, with a tentative D call TRBD1 (6 bases). The CDR3 sequence is 15 residues long. V gave up 0 bases and J gave up 2 bases, with 8 bases separating them. The germline gives CDR1 ENHRY, CDR2 SYGVKD. CDR3 loop: CAISESAGAGNTIYF. The CDR3 DNA sequence: TGTGCCATCAGTGAGTCTGCAGGGGCTGGAAACACCATATATTTT.

A few counts support this clonotype. This chain joins TRBV6-2 or TRBV6-3 and TRBJ1-1; 9 positions agree with TRBD1. Germline lookup yields CDR1 MNHEY and CDR2 SVGEGT. The CDR3 extends over 15 amino acids. Trimming took 6 bases from V and 5 from J; bases not matched to a gene: 10. Written as DNA, the CDR3 is TGTGCCAGCAGAGCGACCGGGACAGGGACGACTGAAGCTTTCTTT. Translating it yields CASRATGTGTTEAFF.

In this sample, this clonotype turned up many times. The CDR3 DNA reads TGCGCCAGCAGCGATGGACCCACAGATACGCAGTATTTT. Its protein is CASSDGPTDTQYF. This rearrangement joins TRBV5-1 to TRBJ2-3, with no clear D. The CDR3 has 13 amino acids. Trimming cost V 4 bases and J 2 bases, with 8 bases left between them. Germline assignment: CDR1 SGHRS and CDR2 YFSETQ.

The chain couples TRBV5-1 to TRBJ2-1; no clear D gene. Trimming removed 0 bases at V and 9 bases at J, with 10 bases between. Germline lookup yields CDR1 SGHRS and CDR2 YFSETQ. The CDR3 sequence is 13 residues long. The CDR3 loop reads CASSLAAATEQFF. In DNA, the CDR3 is TGCGCCAGCAGCTTGGCCGCAGCTACTGAGCAGTTCTTC. Drawing the rest from reference TRBV5-1 and TRBJ2-1, the complete variable domain is KAGVTQTPRYLIKTRGQQVTLSCSPISGHRSVSWYQQTPGQGLQFLFEYFSETQRNKGNFPGRFSGRQFSNSRSEMNVSTLELGDSALYLCASSLAAATEQFFGPGTRLTVL.

In this sample, this clonotype turned up many times. The rearrangement joins TRBV29-1 to TRBJ1-5; TRBD1 matches 9 bases. From germline, CDR1 is SQVTM and CDR2 ANQGSEA. Losses at the gene ends were 6 bases for V and 7 bases for J; bases not matched to a gene: 4. The CDR3 has 12 residues. The CDR3, as DNA: TGCAGCGTCGGACAGGGGTCGCAGCCCCAGCATTTT. Translated: CSVGQGSQPQHF.

This clonotype was recorded a few times. V is TRBV20-1 and J is TRBJ1-1, with TRBD1 as a possible D gene (6 bases). Per germline, CDR1 DFQATT and CDR2 SNEGSKA (reference sequence). The V end lost 6 bases, the J end lost 7 bases, and 27 bases lay between the germline ends. This CDR3 comprises 16 residues. The DNA of the CDR3 is TGCAGTGCCCCCGACCTCCGCCCAGGGGACCTCAGTGAAGCTTTCTTT. This translates into CSAPDLRPGDLSEAFF.

The chain links TRBV5-5 to TRBJ1-1, with no clear D. Germline V lookup: CDR1 SGHKS, CDR2 YYEKEE (reference sequence). V lost 4 bases and J lost 7, with 17 bases in between. CDR3 length: 14 residues. The CDR3 bases are TGTGCCAGCAGCCCCGCCGTACAACTGTATGAAGCTTTCTTT. Its translation: CASSPAVQLYEAFF.

This chain links TRBV6-1 with TRBJ2-2, with D maybe TRBD1 (7 bases). From germline, CDR1 is MNHNS and CDR2 SASEGT. V was trimmed by 5 bases and J by 3 bases, leaving 16 bases between them. This CDR3 spans 16 amino acids. The CDR3 reads CASSPGFRGDTGELFF. The CDR3 DNA is TGTGCCAGCAGTCCCGGGTTCAGGGGGGACACCGGGGAGCTGTTTTTT.

This clonotype was picked up many times. The chain uses TRBV12-3 or TRBV12-4 and TRBJ1-2; a weak D match, TRBD1 (6 bases). The CDR3 totals 12 residues. Trimming took off 6 bases at V and 4 bases at J, with 9 bases between the two ends. The CDR3 is CASSTQGYGYTF. The CDR3 DNA sequence: TGTGCCAGCAGCACACAGGGCTATGGCTACACCTTC.

A few counts support this clonotype. The J gene is TRBJ2-1, the V gene TRBV30; D perhaps matches TRBD2 (6 bases). Looked up from germline, CDR1 is GTSNPN and CDR2 is SVGIG (reference sequence). V shed 8 bases and J shed 4 bases, with 12 bases lying between them. This CDR3 contains 12 residues. The CDR3 DNA reads as TGTGCCGGGCAGCGGGCGTACAATGAGCAGTTCTTC. Protein product: CAGQRAYNEQFF.

This clonotype came up many times. The gene calls are TRBV29-1 and TRBJ2-1; D possibly corresponds to TRBD1 (5 bases). The CDR3 has 14 residues. V shed 2 bases and J shed 7 bases, with 15 bases lying between them. The germline gives CDR1 SQVTM, CDR2 ANQGSEA. Here the CDR3 DNA reads TGCAGCGTTGAACCGCCCAGGGAAAAAAATGAGCAGTTCTTC. It translates to CSVEPPREKNEQFF.

This clonotype was found a few times. J is TRBJ2-1 and V is TRBV20-1; 8 bases map to TRBD2. The trim removed 5 bases at V and 2 bases at J, leaving 5 bases unmatched. CDR3 size: 14 residues. Germline V lookup: CDR1 DFQATT, CDR2 SNEGSKA (reference sequence). CDR3 nucleotide sequence: TGCAGTGCTGAGACTAGCGCTGCCTACAATGAGCAGTTCTTC. Amino acid sequence: CSAETSAAYNEQFF.

This clonotype was observed many times. J is TRBJ2-7 and V is TRBV12-3 or TRBV12-4, with D possibly matching TRBD2 (5 bases). CDR3 length: 14 amino acids. Trimming removed 5 bases at V and 3 bases at J, with 14 bases between. The CDR3 DNA reads TGTGCCAGCAGTGCGGGTGGCACCAGCTACGAGCAGTACTTC. Its protein is CASSAGGTSYEQYF.